This TCR beta chain was identified in a study of T-cell memory formation after mild COVID-19. This clonotype was seen only a few times. The CDR3 covers 14 residues. Germline CDR1 is DFQATT and CDR2 is SNEGSKA (reference sequence). The V and J ends lost 6 bases and 10 bases, in that order; junction bases with no gene match: 14. TCRdb itself ran the 5' RACE reads through MiXCR, one entry per CDR3 protein. The sample yields 350,000 to 400,000 distinct CDR3 sequences, about 21% seen once. The chain employs TRBV20-1 and TRBJ2-1; 8 positions agree with TRBD2. Sequencing input: PBMCs or a T cell subset sorted from them (not recorded which). The receptor's source is an adult woman who had mild COVID-19 (a few samples of this study predate the infection). Cell type and time point are not known. The CDR3: CSARDWEAGGEQFF. CDR3 DNA: TGCAGTGCAAGGGACTGGGAGGCGGGAGGCGAGCAGTTCTTC.